This T cell receptor (beta chain) derives from a study of blood T cell repertoires in COVID-19 (dated by TCRdb to about 2020). Context from the whole study: Samples covering the acute and convalescent phases of COVID-19 were provided by collaborators in the United States, Italy and Spain. The prospective study material was composed of cDNA or gDNA derived from T cells, B-cell-depleted T cells, or PBMCs. Where HLA class I and class II types were available, the types were taken from metadata supplied by the sample provider, not from assay-based typing. Subjects who had been exposed to COVID-19, were actively infected with it, or had recovered from it provided the deeply sampled blood TCRbeta repertoires that made up the dataset. A de-identified subject ID, COVID-19 status, age in years and sex were almost always included in the sample metadata. The repertoires were released in a freely available public database intended as a resource for research on the immune response to SARS-CoV-2. Samples came from the ongoing ImmuneRACE study (first 160 participants) plus 1,254 subjects from 6 global collaborators. Summary of the overall study and its limitations: How much clinical and demographic metadata was included differed by source and by participant, and the metadata was provided uncurated.

TCRbeta CDR3 regions were amplified from genomic DNA by means of the immunoSEQ Assay, a bias-controlled multiplex PCR. The authors' pipeline ran thus. Nucleated cell counts per sample were estimated from amplification of reference gene primers within the assay. To quantify the absolute abundance of each unique TCRbeta CDR3 rearrangement, sequence reads were collapsed and filtered. For each sample, productive Simpson clonality was calculated by taking the square root of Simpson's diversity index across productive rearrangements. TCRdb provides this immuneACCESS table in a form limited to in-frame rearrangements. Some clones are lacking; in checked studies, under half of them reflect an unresolved V gene, and why the rest are absent is not known. The V and J calls and the clone size are those of that table, but D and trimming were determined from the DNA. A total of 65,000 to 90,000 clones appear in this sample, 86% of them only once. The biggest ten clones account for over 6% of the sample.

At one collaborating source in Seattle, patients were enrolled during active infection and were followed longitudinally through the course of disease. Whole blood was collected in K2EDTA tubes by collaborating institutions according to the institutions' own protocols. For TCRbeta analysis, collaborators shipped samples as frozen whole blood, isolated PBMCs, or DNA extracted from either of those sample types. Comment on this clone: Its antigen is currently not known. No clone much larger than this one lies a single base away; base qualities are absent.

The CDR1 and CDR2 encoded by the germline V gene are KGHDR and SFDVKD. The CDR3, from cysteine to phenylalanine, totals 16 residues. Only CDR3 DNA remains: 48 bases, in frame from the first base. The junction shows trimming of 5 bases on V and 2 bases on J, plus 18 bases between the germline ends. This clonotype originated in a man older than 75 with COVID-19, enrolled during active disease. Sequences were obtained from peripheral blood. The chain is encoded by TRBV24-1 joined to TRBJ2-7, with TRBD2 perhaps the D gene, on 6 matching bases. The DNA sequence is given as TGTGCCACCAGTGGCCCAAAAGCGGGTAGTGCCTACGAGCAGTACTTC. It encodes CATSGPKAGSAYEQYF.